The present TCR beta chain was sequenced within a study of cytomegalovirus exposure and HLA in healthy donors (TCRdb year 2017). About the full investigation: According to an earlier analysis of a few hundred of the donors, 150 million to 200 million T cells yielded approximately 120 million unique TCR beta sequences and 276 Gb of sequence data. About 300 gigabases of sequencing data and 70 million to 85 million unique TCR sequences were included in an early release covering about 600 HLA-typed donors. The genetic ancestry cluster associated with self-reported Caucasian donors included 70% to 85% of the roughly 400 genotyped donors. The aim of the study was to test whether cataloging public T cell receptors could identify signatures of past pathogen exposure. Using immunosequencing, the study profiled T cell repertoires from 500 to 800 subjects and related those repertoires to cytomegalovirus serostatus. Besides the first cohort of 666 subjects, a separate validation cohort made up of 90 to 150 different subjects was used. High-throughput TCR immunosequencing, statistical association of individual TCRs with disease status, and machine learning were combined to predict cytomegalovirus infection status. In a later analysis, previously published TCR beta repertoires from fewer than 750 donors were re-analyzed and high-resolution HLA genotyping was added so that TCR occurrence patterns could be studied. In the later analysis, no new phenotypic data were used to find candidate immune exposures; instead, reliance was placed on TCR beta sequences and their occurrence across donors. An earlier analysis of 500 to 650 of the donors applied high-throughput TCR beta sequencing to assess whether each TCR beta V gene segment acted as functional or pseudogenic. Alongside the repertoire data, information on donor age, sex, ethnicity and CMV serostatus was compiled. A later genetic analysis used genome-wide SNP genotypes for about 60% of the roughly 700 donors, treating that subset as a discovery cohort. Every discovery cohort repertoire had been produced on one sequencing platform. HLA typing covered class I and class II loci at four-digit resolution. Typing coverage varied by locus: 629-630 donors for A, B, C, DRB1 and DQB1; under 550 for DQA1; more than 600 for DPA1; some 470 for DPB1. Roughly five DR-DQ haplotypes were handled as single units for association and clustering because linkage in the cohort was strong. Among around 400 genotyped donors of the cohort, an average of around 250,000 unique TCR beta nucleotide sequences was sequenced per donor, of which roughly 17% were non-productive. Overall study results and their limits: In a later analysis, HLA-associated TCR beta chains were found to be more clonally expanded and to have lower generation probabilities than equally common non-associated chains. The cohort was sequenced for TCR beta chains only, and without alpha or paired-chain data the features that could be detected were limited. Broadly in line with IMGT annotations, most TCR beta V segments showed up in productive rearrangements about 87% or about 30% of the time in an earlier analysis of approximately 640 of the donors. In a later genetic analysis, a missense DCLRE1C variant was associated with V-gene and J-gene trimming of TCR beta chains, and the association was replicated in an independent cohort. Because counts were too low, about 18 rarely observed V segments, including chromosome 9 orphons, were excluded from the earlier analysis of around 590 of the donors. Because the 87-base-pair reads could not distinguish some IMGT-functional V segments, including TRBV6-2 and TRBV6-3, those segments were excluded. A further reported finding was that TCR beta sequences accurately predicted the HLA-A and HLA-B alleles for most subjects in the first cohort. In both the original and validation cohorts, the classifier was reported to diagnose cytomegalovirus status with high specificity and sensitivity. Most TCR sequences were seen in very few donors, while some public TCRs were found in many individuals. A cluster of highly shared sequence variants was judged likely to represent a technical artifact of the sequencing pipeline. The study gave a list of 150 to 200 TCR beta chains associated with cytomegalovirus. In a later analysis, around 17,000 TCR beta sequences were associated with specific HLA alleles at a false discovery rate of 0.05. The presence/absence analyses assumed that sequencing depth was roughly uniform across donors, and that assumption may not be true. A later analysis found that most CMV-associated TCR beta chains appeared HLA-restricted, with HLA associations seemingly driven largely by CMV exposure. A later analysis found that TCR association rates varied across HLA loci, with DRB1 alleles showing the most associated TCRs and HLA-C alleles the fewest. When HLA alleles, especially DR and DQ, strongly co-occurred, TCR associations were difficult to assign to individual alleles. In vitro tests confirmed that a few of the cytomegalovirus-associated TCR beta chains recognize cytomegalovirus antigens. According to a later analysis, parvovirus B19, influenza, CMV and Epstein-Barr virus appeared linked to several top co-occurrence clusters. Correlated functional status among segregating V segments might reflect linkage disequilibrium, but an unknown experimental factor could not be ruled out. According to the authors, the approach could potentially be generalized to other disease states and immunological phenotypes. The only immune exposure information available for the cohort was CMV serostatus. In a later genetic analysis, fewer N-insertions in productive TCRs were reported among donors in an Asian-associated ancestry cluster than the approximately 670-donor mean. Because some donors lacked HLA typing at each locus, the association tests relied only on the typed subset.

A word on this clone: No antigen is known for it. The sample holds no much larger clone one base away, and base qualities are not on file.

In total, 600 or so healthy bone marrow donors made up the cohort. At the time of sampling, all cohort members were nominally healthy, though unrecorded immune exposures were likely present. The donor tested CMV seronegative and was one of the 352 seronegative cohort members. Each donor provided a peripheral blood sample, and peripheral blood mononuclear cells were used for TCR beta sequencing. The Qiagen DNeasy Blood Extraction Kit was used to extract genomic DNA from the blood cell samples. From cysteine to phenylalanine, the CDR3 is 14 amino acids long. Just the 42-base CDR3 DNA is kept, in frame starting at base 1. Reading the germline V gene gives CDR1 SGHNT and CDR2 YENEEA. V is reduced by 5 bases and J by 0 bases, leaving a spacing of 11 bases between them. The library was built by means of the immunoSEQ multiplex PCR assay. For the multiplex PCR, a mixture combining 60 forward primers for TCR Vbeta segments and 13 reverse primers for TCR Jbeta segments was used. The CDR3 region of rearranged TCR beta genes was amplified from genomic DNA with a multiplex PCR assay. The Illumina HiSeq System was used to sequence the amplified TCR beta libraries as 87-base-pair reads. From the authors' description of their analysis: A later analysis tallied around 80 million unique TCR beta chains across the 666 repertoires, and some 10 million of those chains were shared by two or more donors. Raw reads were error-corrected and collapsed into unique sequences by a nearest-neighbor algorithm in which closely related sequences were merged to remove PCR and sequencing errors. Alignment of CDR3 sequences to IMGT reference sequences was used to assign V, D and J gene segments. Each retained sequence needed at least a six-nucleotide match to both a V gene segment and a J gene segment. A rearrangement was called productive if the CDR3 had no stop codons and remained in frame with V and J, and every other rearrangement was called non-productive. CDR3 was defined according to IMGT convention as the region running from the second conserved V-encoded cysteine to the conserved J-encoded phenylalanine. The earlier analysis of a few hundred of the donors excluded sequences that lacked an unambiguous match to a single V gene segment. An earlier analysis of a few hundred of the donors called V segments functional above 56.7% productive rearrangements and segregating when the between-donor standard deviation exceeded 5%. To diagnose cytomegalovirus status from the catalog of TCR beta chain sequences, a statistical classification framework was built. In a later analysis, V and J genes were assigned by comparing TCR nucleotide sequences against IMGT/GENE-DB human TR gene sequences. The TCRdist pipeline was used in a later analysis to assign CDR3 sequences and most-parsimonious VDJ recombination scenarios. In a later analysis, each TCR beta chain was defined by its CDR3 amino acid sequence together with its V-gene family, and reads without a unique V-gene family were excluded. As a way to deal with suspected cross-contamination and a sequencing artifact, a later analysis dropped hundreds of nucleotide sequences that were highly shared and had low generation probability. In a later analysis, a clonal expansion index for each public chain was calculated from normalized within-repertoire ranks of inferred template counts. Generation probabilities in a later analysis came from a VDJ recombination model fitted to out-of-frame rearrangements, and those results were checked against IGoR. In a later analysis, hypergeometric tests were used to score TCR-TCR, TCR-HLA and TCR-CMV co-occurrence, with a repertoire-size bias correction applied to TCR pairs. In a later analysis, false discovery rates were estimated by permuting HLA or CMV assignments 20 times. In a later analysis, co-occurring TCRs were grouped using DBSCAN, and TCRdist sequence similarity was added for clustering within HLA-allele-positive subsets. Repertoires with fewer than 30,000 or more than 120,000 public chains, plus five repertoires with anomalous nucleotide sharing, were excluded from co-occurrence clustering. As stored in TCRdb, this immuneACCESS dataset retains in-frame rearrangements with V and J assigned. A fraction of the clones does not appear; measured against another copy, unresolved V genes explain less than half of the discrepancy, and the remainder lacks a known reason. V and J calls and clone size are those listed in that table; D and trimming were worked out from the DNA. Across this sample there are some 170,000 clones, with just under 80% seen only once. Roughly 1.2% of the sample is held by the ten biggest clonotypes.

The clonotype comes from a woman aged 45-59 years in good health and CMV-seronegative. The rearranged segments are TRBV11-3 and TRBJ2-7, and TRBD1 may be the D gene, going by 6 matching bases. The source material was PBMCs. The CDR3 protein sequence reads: CASSRGQSSYEQYF. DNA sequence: TGTGCCAGCAGCCGAGGACAGTCCTCCTACGAGCAGTACTTC. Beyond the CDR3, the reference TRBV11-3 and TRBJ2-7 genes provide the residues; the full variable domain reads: EAGVVQSPRYKIIEKKQPVAFWCNPISGHNTLYWYLQNLGQGPELLIRYENEEAVDDSQLPKDRFSAERLKGVDSTLKIQPAELGDSAVYLCASSRGQSSYEQYFGPGTRLTVT.